The clone carrying this T cell receptor (beta chain) is medium-sized within its sample. cDNA was made from approximately 500 ng RNA using alpha and beta constant primers. Alpha and beta chain libraries were made separately by chain-specific third strand synthesis with multiplexing indices. MiXCR was run by TCRdb on the 5' RACE reads, yielding one entry per CDR3 protein. The table lists more than 8,000 distinct CDR3 sequences, roughly 8% of them singletons. This entry is derived from a study of HIV-infected patients and healthy controls. The V gene's germline CDR1 is SGHRS and CDR2 YFSETQ. V was cut by 4 bases and J by 5 bases, with 12 bases left in between. The CDR3 covers 13 residues. The repertoire came from unfractionated whole blood and reflected all unsorted peripheral T cells.

This receptor was identified in an adult in good health. Sample: blood. J is TRBJ2-5 and V is TRBV5-1; D ambiguous. CDR3 DNA: TGCGCCAGCAGCCTGGGGTTTCGGGAGACCCAGTACTTC. Protein sequence: CASSLGFRETQYF.